Listed here are 24 T cell receptor beta chains from one sample, sequenced in a study of esophageal squamous cell carcinoma under preoperative chemotherapy. In TCRdb, the PCR reads were re-called with MiXCR into one record per CDR3 protein. The sample has 15,000 to 20,000 distinct CDR3 sequences; just under 50% are singletons. The time point denotes: before preoperative PTX-NDP chemotherapy. Sampling was performed from a patient given preoperative chemotherapy. Every receptor here comes from a human donor with esophageal squamous cell carcinoma. The donor label of this sample is uncertain.

Many counts were recorded for this clonotype. The V call is TRBV25-1, the J call TRBJ2-5; D may be TRBD1 or TRBD2 (5 bases each). Trimming removed 5 bases at V and 3 bases at J, with 19 bases between. Germline V gives CDR1 MGHDK, CDR2 SYGVNS. This CDR3 has 16 amino acids. Here the CDR3 DNA reads TGTGCCAGCAGTATTGAATCAGGCCTGGGGGAAGAGACCCAGTACTTC. This gives the protein CASSIESGLGEETQYF.

At least ten counts were recorded for this clonotype. The V gene is TRBV7-9, the J gene TRBJ2-3; 7 nucleotides align to TRBD1. The CDR3 totals 15 residues. V trimming: 4 bases; J trimming: 6 bases; junction bases outside the gene matches: 10. Germline CDR1 is SEHNR and CDR2 is FQNEAQ (reference sequence). CDR3 nucleotide sequence: TGTGCCAGCAGCTCCGGGACAGAAAAATATGATACGCAGTATTTT. Protein: CASSSGTEKYDTQYF.

This clonotype has a count of ten or more. One end of the junction varies from germline; a read error may be responsible. The chain has TRBV7-7 and TRBJ2-3; D is undetermined. The CDR3 loop spans 13 amino acids. Germline V lookup: CDR1 SSHAT, CDR2 FNYEAQ (reference sequence). CDR3 amino acids: CASSLGSTDTQYF. CDR3 DNA: TGTGCTAGCAGCTTAGGGAGCACAGATACGCAGTATTTT.

This clonotype has a count of ten or more. This chain connects TRBV12-3 or TRBV12-4 to TRBJ1-1, with 7 bases matching TRBD1. Trimming took 5 bases from V and 4 from J; bases not matched to a gene: 4. CDR3 size: 13 residues. CDR3 DNA sequence: TGTGCCAGCAGTAAAACAGGGGCCACTGAAGCTTTCTTT. Its translation is CASSKTGATEAFF.

About this clonotype itself: At one boundary the junction diverges from the germline segment, which might be a read error. The rearrangement joins TRBV7-2 to TRBJ2-5; possible D gene TRBD2, 7 bases. CDR1 is SGHTA, CDR2 FQGNSA, per germline. This CDR3 has 16 amino acids. DNA of the CDR3: TGTGCCAGCGGGGGGGGCGGGGGCCGTGTTAAAGACACCCAGTACTTC. It translates to CASGGGGGRVKDTQYF.

This clonotype showed up just a few times. The V gene is TRBV11-2, the J gene TRBJ2-5; D is unclear. Looked up from germline, CDR1 is SGHAT and CDR2 is FQNNGV. The CDR3 length is 14 residues. V was shortened by 1 base and J by 0 bases, with 6 bases between the two germline ends. CDR3 residues: CASSLAYDQETQYF. CDR3 coding DNA: TGTGCCAGCAGCTTAGCGTACGACCAAGAGACCCAGTACTTC. Combining the CDR3 with reference TRBV11-2 and TRBJ2-5 gives the whole variable domain EAGVAQSPRYKIIEKRQSVAFWCNPISGHATLYWYQQILGQGPKLLIQFQNNGVVDDSQLPKDRFSAERLKGVDSTLKIQPAKLEDSAVYLCASSLAYDQETQYFGPGTRLLVL.

This clonotype was seen ten or more times. This chain connects TRBV28 to TRBJ2-3; 7 bases map to TRBD1. The CDR3 is made up of 15 amino acids. Looked up from germline, CDR1 is MDHEN and CDR2 is SYDVKM. After removal of 3 bases from V and 3 bases from J, the junction contained 6 bases not matched to a gene. In DNA, the CDR3 is TGTGCCAGCAGTTTGTACAGGGGTCCGACAGATACGCAGTATTTT. The encoded protein is CASSLYRGPTDTQYF.

The chain combines TRBV7-8 with TRBJ2-1; TRBD2 matches 8 bases. In germline, CDR1 is SGHVS, CDR2 FQNEAQ. The CDR3 is made up of 19 amino acids. The junction had 18 bases not matched to a gene; V was cut back by 0 bases and J by 8 bases. The CDR3 nucleotides read TGTGCCAGCAGCTTAGCGCGTCTGGGGCGGGAGGCCCCTGGGTATGAGCAGTTCTTC. As protein: CASSLARLGREAPGYEQFF.

This sequence joins TRBV12-3 or TRBV12-4 and TRBJ2-1; 8 bases align to TRBD1. This CDR3 contains 16 residues. V lost 6 bases, J lost 8 bases, and 15 bases stayed unmatched. For the CDR3, the DNA is TGTGCCAGCAGAAACCTCCGGGACAGGACGGGCGATGAGCAGTTCTTC. Translation: CASRNLRDRTGDEQFF.

V and J are TRBV7-3 and TRBJ2-7; TRBD1 matches at 7 bases. V shed 5 bases and J 3 bases; nucleotides not matched to a gene: 13. Per germline, CDR1 SGHTA and CDR2 FQGTGA. CDR3 length equals 16 residues. The CDR3 DNA is TGTGCCAGCAGCAAACGACCGGGACAGCTATTCTACGAGCAGTACTTC. This codes for CASSKRPGQLFYEQYF.

This clonotype was seen ten or more times. The chain employs TRBV7-2 and TRBJ2-5; D is unclear. Germline V gene lookup returns CDR1 SGHTA and CDR2 FQGNSA. The V gene lost 0 bases and the J gene lost 5 bases, with 13 bases spanning the gap. The CDR3 spans 15 residues. The CDR3 DNA reads TGTGCCAGCAGCTTAGCTCTGGGATGGGCGGAGACCCAGTACTTC. Encoded protein: CASSLALGWAETQYF. Full variable domain (remainder filled in from reference TRBV7-2 and TRBJ2-5): GAGVSQSPSNKVTEKGKDVELRCDPISGHTALYWYRQSLGQGLEFLIYFQGNSAPDKSGLPSDRFSAERTGGSVSTLTIQRTQQEDSAVYLCASSLALGWAETQYFGPGTRLLVL.

V usage is TRBV11-3 and J usage is TRBJ2-1, with unresolved D. CDR1 is SGHNT and CDR2 is YENEEA in the germline V gene. This CDR3 has 16 residues. V was trimmed by 1 base and J by 0 bases, leaving 10 bases between them. The CDR3 DNA sequence: TGTGCCAGCAGCTTAGGCTATCTTGACTCCTACAATGAGCAGTTCTTC. Translating it yields CASSLGYLDSYNEQFF.

The sample holds a few counts of this clonotype. The V gene is TRBV7-3, the J gene TRBJ2-3, with 10 bases matching TRBD1. The V gene end was trimmed by 5 bases and the J gene end by 3 bases; junction bases not matched to a gene: 14. CDR3 length: 18 amino acids. Germline CDR1 is SGHTA and CDR2 is FQGTGA. CDR3 bases: TGTGCCAGCAGCCCCGGGACAGGGGCCGCCTCGGAGACAGATACGCAGTATTTT. It yields the protein CASSPGTGAASETDTQYF.

This clonotype came up a few times. The genes are TRBV6-1 and TRBJ2-5; weak D call: TRBD1 (5 bases). The J call may be mistaken, given a closer DNA end match to TRBJ2-7. CDR3 length: 13 amino acids. Germline loops: CDR1 MNHNS, CDR2 SASEGT. The CDR3 sequence is CASSVGVGYEQYF. In DNA form, the CDR3 reads TGTGCCAGCAGTGTAGGGGTCGGCTACGAGCAGTACTTC.

This clonotype qualifies as medium-sized. The rearrangement links TRBV7-2 to TRBJ2-3, with TRBD2 identical over 16 bases. Germline V gene sequence: CDR1 SGHTA, CDR2 FQGNSA. The CDR3 is made up of 17 amino acids. V dropped 5 bases and J dropped 3; count of bases not matched to a gene: 5. The CDR3 here is CASSKGLAGGRTDTQYF. The DNA of the CDR3 is TGTGCCAGCAGCAAGGGACTAGCGGGAGGGAGGACAGATACGCAGTATTTT.

J is TRBJ2-4 and V is TRBV7-6, with D tentatively TRBD2 (7 bases). The end of the DNA fits TRBJ2-5 better, so the J call may be wrong. Germline CDR1 reads SGHVS; CDR2 reads FNYEAQ. This CDR3 is built from 19 residues. The CDR3 is CASSLDPRLGGRAQETQYF. CDR3 in DNA: TGTGCCAGCAGCTTGGATCCGCGCCTCGGGGGGCGTGCCCAAGAGACCCAGTACTTC.

The gene calls are TRBV7-2 and TRBJ2-1; a possible D gene is TRBD2 (6 bases). The CDR3 has 13 amino acids. Between the trimmed V and J ends, which lost 5 bases and 6 bases, there was a span of 11 bases. The V gene's germline CDR1 is SGHTA and CDR2 FQGNSA. The CDR3 spells CASSPRLGNEQFF. Written as DNA, the CDR3 is TGTGCCAGCAGCCCGAGACTAGGCAATGAGCAGTTCTTC.

Turning to this clonotype: One junction end disagrees with the germline gene, perhaps due to a read error. The chain uses TRBV6-5 and TRBJ2-5; possibly TRBD1 or TRBD2 for D (5 bases each). CDR1 MNHEY and CDR2 SVGAGI come from the germline V gene. The CDR3 contains 17 residues. CDR3 loop: CASSYSSGGPGQETQHF. CDR3 DNA: TGTGCCAGCAGTTACTCGAGCGGCGGGCCGGGGCAAGAGACCCAGCACTTC.

As to this clonotype: Its ends do not fully match the called genes, so a read error is possible. The CDR3 loop reads CARGRWGTDMQYF. The CDR3, as DNA: TGTGCCAGGGGGAGGTGGGGCACAGACATGCAGTACTTT. V is TRBV7-3 and J is TRBJ2-3, with D maybe TRBD2 (6 bases). Germline loops: CDR1 SGHTA, CDR2 FQGTGA. The CDR3 sequence is 13 residues long.

This clonotype has more than one count but fewer than ten. The CDR3 spells CASSLGGASTDTQYF. The CDR3 DNA is TGTGCCAGCAGCTTGGGCGGGGCCAGCACAGATACGCAGTATTTT. The chain has TRBV7-3 and TRBJ2-3; D perhaps matches TRBD2 (6 bases). Per the germline V gene, CDR1 is SGHTA and CDR2 is FQGTGA. This CDR3 contains 15 residues. V was trimmed by 3 bases and J by 0 bases, leaving 10 bases between them. The whole variable domain, remainder taken from reference TRBV7-3 and TRBJ2-3, is GAGVSQTPSNKVTEKGKYVELRCDPISGHTALYWYRQSLGQGPEFLIYFQGTGAADDSGLPNDRFFAVRPEGSVSTLKIQRTERGDSAVYLCASSLGGASTDTQYFGPGTRLTVL.

This clonotype was seen only once. Because it lacks the conserved phenylalanine or tryptophan at the end, this CDR3 is likely a read error. The limits of the CDR3 on the DNA are not certain, so only TCRdb's listed CDR3 is given. This chain uses TRBV6-1 with TRBJ2-5; the table's TRBD1 call for D was not verified on the DNA. The CDR3 is made up of 17 amino acids, end residues included. CDR1 is MNHNS and CDR2 is SASEGT in the germline V gene. The CDR3 protein is CGGRSPGGGAGQETRFS.

This chain uses TRBV11-3 with TRBJ2-5; 10 bases map to TRBD2. This CDR3 spans 14 amino acids. CDR1 and CDR2 (germline): SGHNT, YENEEA. V dropped 5 bases and J dropped 3; count of bases not matched to a gene: 3. In DNA, the CDR3 is TGTGCCAGCAGCCCTCTAGCGGGGGAAGAGACCCAGTACTTC. The encoded protein is CASSPLAGEETQYF.

V is TRBV7-2 and J is TRBJ2-3; either TRBD1 or TRBD2 may fit D (6 bases each). The CDR3 totals 16 residues. V was clipped by 1 base and J by 1 base, with 12 bases between them. Germline V gene lookup returns CDR1 SGHTA and CDR2 FQGNSA. This CDR3 is CASSLVPGAGTDTQYF. The CDR3 nucleotides read TGTGCCAGCAGCTTAGTCCCGGGGGCGGGCACAGATACGCAGTATTTT.

There are a few counts of this clonotype. The V and J genes are TRBV11-2 and TRBJ2-4, with D possibly TRBD1 on 5 matching bases. Germline-derived CDR1 and CDR2 are SGHAT and FQNNGV. V lost 5 bases and J 8 bases, leaving 16 bases between the germline ends. CDR3 length equals 14 residues. The CDR3 nucleotides are TGTGCCAGCAGCCGGGTAGGGCAAGGGGACATTCAGTACTTC. Translated: CASSRVGQGDIQYF.